Listed below are T cell receptor beta chains from one sample, sequenced in a study of blood T cell repertoires in COVID-19. The repertoire was sequenced with immunoSEQ multiplex PCR; TCRdb's copy has only in-frame clones and lacks some. The sample shows some 400,000 clones, 75% to 90% of them seen only once. Sequencing was done on a sample of PBMCs or T cells enriched from blood (not recorded which). The source is a man younger than 40 who had recovered from COVID-19. The CDR3 runs from the conserved cysteine through the conserved F or W. A D gene is named only where the DNA matches it firmly. Size values are once, few and many counts, or a class for expanded clones, and some rows have none.

>TRBV19|TRBD1|-|TRBJ1-4
TGTGCCAGTAGTCCCCCGCAGGGGGGTGAAAAACTGTTTTTT
CASSPPQGGEKLFF
>TRBV9|TRBD2|-|TRBJ2-1
TGTGCCAGCAGCCCGGGACTACTGAATGAGCAGTTCTTC
CASSPGLLNEQFF
>TRBV2|TRBD1|-|TRBJ1-1
TGTGCCAGCAGTAAACAGGGGTTGGACACTGAAGCTTTCTTT
CASSKQGLDTEAFF
>TRBV7-2|TRBD1|-|TRBJ1-5
TGTGCCAGCAGCGCGGACAGGGGTGACAATCAGCCCCAGCATTTT
CASSADRGDNQPQHF
>TRBV19|TRBD2|once|TRBJ2-5
TGTGCCAGTAGTATAGGGGGGAGTTGGCTAGCGGGAGAAGAGACCCAGTACTTC
CASSIGGSWLAGEETQYF
>TRBV18|-|once|TRBJ2-7
TGTGCCACCCCTGGGGTAGCGGCCTCCTACGAGCAGTACTTC
CATPGVAASYEQYF
>TRBV7-9|TRBD2|-|TRBJ2-1
TGTGCCAGCAGCACTACTGGACTAGCGGGAGTTGTAATTCCAGATGAGCAGTTCTTC
CASSTTGLAGVVIPDEQFF
>TRBV7-9|TRBD1|-|TRBJ1-5
TGTGCCAGCAGCGTGGGACAGTATAGCAATCAGCCCCAGCATTTT
CASSVGQYSNQPQHF
>TRBV4-2|TRBD2|-|TRBJ2-5
TGTGCCAGCAGCCCTAGCGGGAGCTTAGACGAGACCCAGTACTTC
CASSPSGSLDETQYF
>TRBV15|-|-|TRBJ2-7
TGTGCCACCAGCATCTCACCCGAGGGCGAGCAGTACTTC
CATSISPEGEQYF
>TRBV5-1|TRBD1|-|TRBJ2-7
TGCGCCAGCAGGCCGGGACAGGGTCCCTACGAGCAGTACTTC
CASRPGQGPYEQYF
>TRBV7-2|TRBD2|once|TRBJ2-7
TGTGCCAGCAGTCGCCGACTAGCGGGAGGCCACGAGCAGTACTTC
CASSRRLAGGHEQYF
>TRBV23-1|-|-|TRBJ2-7
TGCGCCAGCAGTCAAGCAGGGGGCCAGGCGGGAGCTTCCTACGAGCAGTACTTC
CASSQAGGQAGASYEQYF
>TRBV4-2|TRBD1|-|TRBJ2-2
TGTGCCAGCAGCCAAGAGCTGGGACAGGGATACACCGGGGAGCTGTTTTTT
CASSQELGQGYTGELFF
>TRBV4-1|-|-|TRBJ2-3
TGCGCCAGCAGCCAATTCCTGGGACTGAGCACAGATACGCAGTATTTT
CASSQFLGLSTDTQYF
>TRBV3-1/TRBV3-2|-|-|TRBJ2-7
TGTGCCAGCAGAAAAGCCGAGTTGTCCTACGAGCAGTACTTC
CASRKAELSYEQYF
>TRBV5-1|TRBD1|-|TRBJ1-3
TGCGCCAGCAGCTTAAAGCCCACGGGACAGGGGGCCGTTGGAAACACCATATATTTT
CASSLKPTGQGAVGNTIYF
>TRBV12-3/TRBV12-4|TRBD1|-|TRBJ2-7
TGTGCCAGCAGTTTAGAGGGACAGTTAGCCGCGCAGTTC
CASSLEGQLAAQF
>TRBV10-3|-|-|TRBJ1-3
TGTGCCATCAGTCAAACAGACTCTGGAAACACCATATATTTT
CAISQTDSGNTIYF
>TRBV4-1|-|-|TRBJ1-3
TGCGCCAGCAGCCAAAGCCATGATTCTGGAAACACCATATATTTT
CASSQSHDSGNTIYF
>TRBV10-1|TRBD1|-|TRBJ1-2
TGCGCCAGCAGTCCAGGGGGCTCTAACTATGGCTACACCTTC
CASSPGGSNYGYTF
>TRBV28|TRBD1|once|TRBJ1-3
TGTGCCAGCAGTACGACAGGGGAAGGTGGAAACACCATATATTTT
CASSTTGEGGNTIYF
>TRBV29-1|TRBD1|-|TRBJ1-2
TGCAGCGTTGAAACAGGGGCCCCTAACACCTTC
CSVETGAPNTF
>TRBV7-6|-|-|TRBJ2-5
TGTGCCAGCAGTCTGCAAGAGACCCAGTACTTC
CASSLQETQYF
>TRBV7-2|-|-|TRBJ1-2
TGTGCCAGCAGCTCGGACTGGACCTATGGCTACACCTTC
CASSSDWTYGYTF
>TRBV29-1|-|-|TRBJ2-7
TGCAGCTACGGACAGAGCTCCTACGAGCAGTACTTC
CSYGQSSYEQYF
>TRBV7-8|TRBD2|-|TRBJ2-1
TGTGCCAGCAGCCGAGGGACTAGCGGGACCGTTGAGCAGTTCTTC
CASSRGTSGTVEQFF
>TRBV7-8|-|-|TRBJ1-1
TGTGCCAGCAGCCCTACGGTGAACACTGAAGCTTTCTTT
CASSPTVNTEAFF
>TRBV28|-|-|TRBJ2-7
TGTGCCAGCAGTTTGCATGCTGAGGGAAACGAGCAGTACTTC
CASSLHAEGNEQYF
>TRBV18|TRBD1|-|TRBJ2-3
TGTGCCAGCTCACCACCGGGCAGGGGGCCAGATACGCAGTATTTT
CASSPPGRGPDTQYF
>TRBV15|-|-|TRBJ1-6
TGTGCCACCAGCATCCAACTGGTTTCACCCCTCCACTTT
CATSIQLVSPLHF
>TRBV6-1|-|-|TRBJ2-1
TGTGCCAGCAGTGAACGGGAGTTCAACTACAATGAGCAGTTCTTC
CASSEREFNYNEQFF